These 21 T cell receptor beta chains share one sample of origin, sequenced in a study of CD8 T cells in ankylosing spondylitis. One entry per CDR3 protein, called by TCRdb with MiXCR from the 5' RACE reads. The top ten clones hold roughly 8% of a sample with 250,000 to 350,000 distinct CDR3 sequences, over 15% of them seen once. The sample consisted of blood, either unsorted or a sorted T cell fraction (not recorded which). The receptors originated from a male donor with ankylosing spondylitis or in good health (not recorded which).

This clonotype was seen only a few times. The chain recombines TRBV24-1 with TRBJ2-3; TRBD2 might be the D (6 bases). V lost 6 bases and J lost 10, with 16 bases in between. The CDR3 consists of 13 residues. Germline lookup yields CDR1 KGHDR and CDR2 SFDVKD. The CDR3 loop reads CATSTGSLYAQYF. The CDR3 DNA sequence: TGTGCCACCAGTACCGGGAGCCTCTATGCGCAGTATTTT.

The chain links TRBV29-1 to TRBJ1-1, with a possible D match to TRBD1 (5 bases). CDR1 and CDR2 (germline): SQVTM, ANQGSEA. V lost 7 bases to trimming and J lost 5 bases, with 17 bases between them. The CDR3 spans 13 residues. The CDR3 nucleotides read TGCAGCGGTAAGACAGAGCCGCGGACTGAAGCTTTCTTT. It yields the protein CSGKTEPRTEAFF.

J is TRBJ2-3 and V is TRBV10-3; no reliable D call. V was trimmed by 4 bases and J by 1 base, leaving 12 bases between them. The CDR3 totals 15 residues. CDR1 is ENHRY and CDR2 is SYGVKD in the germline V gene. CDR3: CAISASNGGTDTQYF. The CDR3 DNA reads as TGTGCCATCAGTGCCTCCAACGGCGGCACAGATACGCAGTATTTT.

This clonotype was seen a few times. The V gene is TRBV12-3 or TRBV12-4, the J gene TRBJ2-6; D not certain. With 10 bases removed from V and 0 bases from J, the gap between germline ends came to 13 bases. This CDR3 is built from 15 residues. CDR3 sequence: CATNLPSSGANVLTF. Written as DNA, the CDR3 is TGTGCCACCAACTTGCCGTCCTCTGGGGCCAACGTCCTGACTTTC.

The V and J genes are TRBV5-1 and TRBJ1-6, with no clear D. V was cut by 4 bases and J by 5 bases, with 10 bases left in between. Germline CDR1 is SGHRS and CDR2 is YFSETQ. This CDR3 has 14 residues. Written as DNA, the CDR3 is TGCGCCAGCAGCGAAGGCCGGGATAATTCACCCCTCCACTTT. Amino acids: CASSEGRDNSPLHF.

This CDR3 is CSARDLKSGSDTQYF. The CDR3 bases are TGCAGTGCTAGAGATTTGAAGAGTGGATCAGATACGCAGTATTTT. The V call is TRBV20-1, the J call TRBJ2-3; D unresolved. The CDR3 loop spans 15 amino acids. The germline CDR1 and CDR2 sequences are DFQATT and SNEGSKA (reference sequence). Trimming stripped 0 bases from V and 4 bases from J, with 14 bases between.

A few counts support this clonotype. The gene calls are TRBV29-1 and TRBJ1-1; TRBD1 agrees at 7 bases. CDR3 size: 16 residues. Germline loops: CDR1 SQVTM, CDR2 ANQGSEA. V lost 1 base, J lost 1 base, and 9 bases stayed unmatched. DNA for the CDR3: TGCAGCGTTGAAGGAGGAACAGGGGAATGGAACACTGAAGCTTTCTTT. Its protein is CSVEGGTGEWNTEAFF.

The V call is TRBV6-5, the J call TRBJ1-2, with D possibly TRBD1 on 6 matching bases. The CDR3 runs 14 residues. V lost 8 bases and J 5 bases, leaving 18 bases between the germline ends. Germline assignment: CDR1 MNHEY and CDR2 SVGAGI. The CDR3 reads CASGYPTGDYGYTF. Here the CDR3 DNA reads TGTGCCAGCGGATACCCGACAGGAGATTATGGCTACACCTTC.

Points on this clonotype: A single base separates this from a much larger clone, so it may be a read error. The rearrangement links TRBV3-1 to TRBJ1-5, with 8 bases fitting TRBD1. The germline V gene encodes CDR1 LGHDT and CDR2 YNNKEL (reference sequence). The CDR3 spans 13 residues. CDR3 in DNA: TGTGCCGGCAGCCAGACAGGGGAAGAGCCCCAGCATTTT. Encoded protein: CAGSQTGEEPQHF.

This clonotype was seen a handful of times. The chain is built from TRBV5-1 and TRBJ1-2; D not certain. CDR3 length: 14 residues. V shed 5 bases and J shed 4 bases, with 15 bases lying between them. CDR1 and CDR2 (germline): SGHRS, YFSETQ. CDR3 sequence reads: CASSLSGPTYGYTF. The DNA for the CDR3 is TGCGCCAGCAGTCTGTCCGGACCGACCTATGGCTACACCTTC.

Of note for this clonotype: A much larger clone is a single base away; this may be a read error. CDR3 protein: CASSQQSRRTEAFF. Here the CDR3 DNA reads TGTGCCAGCAGCCAGCAAAGCCGGCGGACTGAAGCTTTCTTT. The chain joins TRBV3-1 to TRBJ1-1; unclear D gene. The CDR3 runs 14 residues. V was trimmed by 3 bases and J by 5 bases, leaving 13 bases between them. From germline, CDR1 is LGHDT and CDR2 YNNKEL (reference sequence). Variable domain in full (rest from reference TRBV3-1 and TRBJ1-1): DTAVSQTPKYLVTQMGNDKSIKCEQNLGHDTMYWYKQDSKKFLKIMFSYNNKELIINETVPNRFSPKSPDKAHLNLHINSLELGDSAVYFCASSQQSRRTEAFFGQGTRLTVV.

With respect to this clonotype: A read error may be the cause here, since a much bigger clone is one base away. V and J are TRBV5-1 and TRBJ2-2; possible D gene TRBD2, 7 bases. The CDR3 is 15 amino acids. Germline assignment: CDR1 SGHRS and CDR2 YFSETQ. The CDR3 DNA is TGCGCCAGCAGATTGGCCTGGGGGGGCCCCGGGGAGCTGTTTTTT. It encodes CASRLAWGGPGELFF.

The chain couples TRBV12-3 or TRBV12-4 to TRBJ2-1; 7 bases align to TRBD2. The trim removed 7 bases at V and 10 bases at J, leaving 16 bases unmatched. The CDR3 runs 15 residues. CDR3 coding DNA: TGTGCCAGCAACCTAGGCGGGAGTTCAGGTACCGAGCAGTTCTTC. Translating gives CASNLGGSSGTEQFF.

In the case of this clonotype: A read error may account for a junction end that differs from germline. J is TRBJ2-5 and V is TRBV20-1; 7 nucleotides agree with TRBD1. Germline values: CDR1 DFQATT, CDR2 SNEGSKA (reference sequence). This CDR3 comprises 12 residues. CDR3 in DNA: TGCAATGCTACACAGGGGTGGGAGACCCAGTACTTC. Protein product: CNATQGWETQYF.

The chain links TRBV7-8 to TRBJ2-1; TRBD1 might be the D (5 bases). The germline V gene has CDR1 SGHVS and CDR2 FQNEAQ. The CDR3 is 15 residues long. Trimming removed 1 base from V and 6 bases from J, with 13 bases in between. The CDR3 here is CASSLVGVPSNEQFF. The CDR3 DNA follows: TGTGCCAGCAGCTTAGTAGGGGTCCCAAGCAATGAGCAGTTCTTC.

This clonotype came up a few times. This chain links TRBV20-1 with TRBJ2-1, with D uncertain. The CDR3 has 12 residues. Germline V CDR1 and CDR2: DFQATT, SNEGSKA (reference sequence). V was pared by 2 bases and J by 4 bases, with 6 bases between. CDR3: CSARNGYNEQFF. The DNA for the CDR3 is TGCAGTGCTAGAAACGGTTACAATGAGCAGTTCTTC.

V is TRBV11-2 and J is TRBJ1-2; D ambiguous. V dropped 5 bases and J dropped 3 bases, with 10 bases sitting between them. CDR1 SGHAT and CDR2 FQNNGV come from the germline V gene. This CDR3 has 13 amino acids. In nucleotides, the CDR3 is TGTGCCAGCAGCCCCAGTAGTTACTATGGCTACACCTTC. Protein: CASSPSSYYGYTF.

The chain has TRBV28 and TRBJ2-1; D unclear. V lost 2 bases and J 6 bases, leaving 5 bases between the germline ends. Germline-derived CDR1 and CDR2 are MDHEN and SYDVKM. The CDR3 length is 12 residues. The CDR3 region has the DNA TGTGCCAGCAGTTTACTGACCAATGAGCAGTTCTTC. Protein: CASSLLTNEQFF.

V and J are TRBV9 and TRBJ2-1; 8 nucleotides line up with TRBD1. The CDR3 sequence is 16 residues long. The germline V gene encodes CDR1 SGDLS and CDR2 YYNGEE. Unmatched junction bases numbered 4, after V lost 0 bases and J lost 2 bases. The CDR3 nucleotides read TGTGCCAGCAGCGTAGACCGGGACAGGCCCTACAATGAGCAGTTCTTC. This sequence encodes CASSVDRDRPYNEQFF.

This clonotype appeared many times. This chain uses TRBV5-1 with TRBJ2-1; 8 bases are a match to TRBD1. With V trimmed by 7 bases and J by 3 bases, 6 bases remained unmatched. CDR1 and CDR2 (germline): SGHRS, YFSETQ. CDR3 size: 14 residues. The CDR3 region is CASFPTGGYNEQFF. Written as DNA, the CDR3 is TGCGCCAGCTTTCCCACAGGGGGCTACAATGAGCAGTTCTTC.

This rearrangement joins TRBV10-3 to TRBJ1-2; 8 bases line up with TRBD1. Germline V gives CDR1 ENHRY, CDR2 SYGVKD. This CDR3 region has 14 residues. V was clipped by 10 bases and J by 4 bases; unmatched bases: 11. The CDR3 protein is CATTSGQAGYGYTF. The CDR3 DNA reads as TGTGCCACAACATCGGGACAGGCGGGCTATGGCTACACCTTC.